Each of the 19 T cell receptor beta chains below was sequenced from the same sample in a study of blood T cells in healthy people across ages. A J-beta primer mix and a sample-barcoded 5' primer were used in a second PCR of roughly 6 to 11 cycles. In TCRdb, the 5' RACE reads were re-called with MiXCR into one record per CDR3 protein. The table shows about 1.5 million distinct CDR3 sequences, with approximately 43% occurring only once. The sequenced sample was blood. The source is a woman younger than 30 in good health.

The CDR3: CASSYAGGGGTEAFF. The CDR3 DNA reads TGTGCCAGCAGTTATGCCGGTGGTGGTGGCACTGAAGCTTTCTTT. The chain recombines TRBV6-2 or TRBV6-3 with TRBJ1-1, with unresolved D. Trimming removed 3 bases at V and 4 bases at J, with 15 bases between. CDR1 and CDR2 (germline): MNHEY, SVGEGT. This CDR3 region has 15 residues.

The chain links TRBV7-9 to TRBJ1-1, with D uncertain. V dropped 5 bases and J dropped 7 bases, with 11 bases sitting between them. This CDR3 is 12 amino acids long. The germline gives CDR1 SEHNR, CDR2 FQNEAQ (reference sequence). The CDR3 here is CASSPTAYEAFF. Written as DNA, the CDR3 is TGTGCCAGCAGCCCCACAGCGTATGAAGCTTTCTTT.

This clonotype was seen more than once but under ten times. The chain links TRBV4-2 to TRBJ2-3; 10 bases are shared with TRBD2. This CDR3 contains 13 residues. Losses at the gene ends were 7 bases for V and 12 bases for J; bases not matched to a gene: 10. From germline, CDR1 is LGHNA and CDR2 YNFKEQ. Here the CDR3 DNA reads TGTGCCAGCAACGAAGTCCTAGCGGGAGCCCAGTATTTT. It is translated as CASNEVLAGAQYF.

The chain joins TRBV29-1 to TRBJ2-1; weak D call: TRBD2 (5 bases). In germline, CDR1 is SQVTM, CDR2 ANQGSEA. The germline V and J ends were trimmed by 4 bases and 3 bases, with 13 bases remaining between them. The CDR3 is 14 amino acids. CDR3 DNA sequence: TGCAGCGTTGCGAGAGGGTCAGTCTACAATGAGCAGTTCTTC. Amino acids: CSVARGSVYNEQFF.

This clonotype was counted between two and nine times. The chain recombines TRBV4-1 with TRBJ2-3; 7 bases align to TRBD2. V was pared by 6 bases and J by 2 bases, with 8 bases of the junction left unmatched. The CDR3 totals 15 residues. Germline CDR1 is MGHRA and CDR2 is YSYEKL. CDR3 amino acids: CASRKERGFTDTQYF. CDR3 nucleotides: TGCGCCAGCAGAAAAGAGCGGGGTTTCACAGATACGCAGTATTTT.

This clonotype was seen only a few times. The chain couples TRBV6-5 to TRBJ1-1; D remains unclear. The CDR3 sequence is 13 residues long. Trimming left V 7 bases short and J 5 bases short, with 14 bases between. Germline lookup yields CDR1 MNHEY and CDR2 SVGAGI. CDR3: CASKVQPRTEAFF. CDR3 DNA sequence: TGTGCCAGCAAAGTCCAGCCGCGAACTGAAGCTTTCTTT.

The sample holds many counts of this clonotype. The V call is TRBV11-2, the J call TRBJ2-1, with D hard to call. Trimming took off 6 bases at V and 6 bases at J, with 21 bases between the two ends. Per the germline V gene, CDR1 is SGHAT and CDR2 is FQNNGV. The CDR3 loop spans 16 amino acids. In DNA, the CDR3 is TGTGCCAGCAGTTATCGGCGCGGCGGAGTCTCCAATGAGCAGTTCTTC. Protein: CASSYRRGGVSNEQFF.

This clonotype has just a few counts. The chain carries TRBV6-6 and TRBJ2-1; D perhaps matches TRBD2 (6 bases). This CDR3 has 13 residues. V was trimmed by 6 bases and J by 6 bases, leaving 12 bases between them. The V gene's germline CDR1 is MNHNY and CDR2 SVGAGI (reference sequence). The chain's CDR3 is CASSQRGSNEQFF. The CDR3 region has the DNA TGTGCCAGCAGCCAACGGGGGAGCAATGAGCAGTTCTTC.

The sample holds a few counts of this clonotype. In nucleotides, the CDR3 is TGTGCCAGCAGCTTAGCGCTCTGGAGCTCCTACAATGAGCAGTTCTTC. It is translated as CASSLALWSSYNEQFF. This sequence joins TRBV7-2 and TRBJ2-1, with unresolved D. Germline loops: CDR1 SGHTA, CDR2 FQGNSA. The ends were cut back, 0 bases at V and 0 bases at J, with 9 bases in the middle. The CDR3 spans 16 residues.

This clonotype was counted between two and nine times. The germline gene is not matched at one end of the junction; a read error may be the cause. The CDR3 here is CASSLSPGQTYEQYF. DNA for the CDR3: TGTGCCAGCAGCTTATCACCGGGCCAAACCTACGAGCAGTACTTC. This chain links TRBV27 with TRBJ2-5; D is unclear. TRBJ2-7 explains the end of the DNA better; the J call may be wrong. The CDR3 extends over 15 amino acids. The germline gives CDR1 MNHEY, CDR2 SMNVEV (reference sequence).

The V gene is TRBV12-3 or TRBV12-4, the J gene TRBJ1-5; a possible D gene is TRBD1 (5 bases). The CDR3 contains 16 residues. The V gene lost 3 bases and the J gene lost 5 bases, with 17 bases spanning the gap. The CDR3 sequence is CASSFFPGSRDQPQHF. The CDR3 bases are TGTGCCAGCAGTTTTTTTCCAGGGTCGAGGGATCAGCCCCAGCATTTT.

The V call is TRBV12-3 or TRBV12-4, the J call TRBJ1-3; possibly TRBD1 for D (5 bases). The CDR3 spans 15 residues. The ends were cut back, 2 bases at V and 3 bases at J, with 11 bases in the middle. The CDR3 DNA reads as TGTGCCAGCAGTTTATGGTGGGACCTTGGAAACACCATATATTTT. This encodes CASSLWWDLGNTIYF.

The chain links TRBV2 to TRBJ1-5, with D perhaps TRBD1 (6 bases). Germline V lookup: CDR1 SNHLY, CDR2 FYNNEI. The CDR3 consists of 13 residues. Trimming cost V 3 bases and J 7 bases, with 10 bases left between them. The CDR3 nucleotides read TGTGCCAGCAGTGAGGGGGGCGGCCAGCCCCAGCATTTT. This codes for CASSEGGGQPQHF.

The sample holds a few counts of this clonotype. This CDR3 is CASREEQGEKLFF. CDR3 in DNA: TGTGCCAGCAGGGAGGAACAGGGAGAAAAACTGTTTTTT. The genes are TRBV2 and TRBJ1-4, with D tentatively TRBD1 (6 bases). Trimming pared 6 bases from V and 8 bases from J, leaving 13 bases between. The V gene's germline CDR1 is SNHLY and CDR2 FYNNEI. This CDR3 has 13 amino acids.

The V gene is TRBV10-2, the J gene TRBJ2-1; 8 nucleotides align to TRBD2. Per germline, CDR1 WSHSY and CDR2 SAAADI. The CDR3 extends over 16 amino acids. With V trimmed by 7 bases and J by 0 bases, 8 bases remained unmatched. In DNA form, the CDR3 reads TGCGCCAGCAAGACACAGCGGGGGAGCTCCTACAATGAGCAGTTCTTC. Translation gives CASKTQRGSSYNEQFF.

This clonotype has only a few counts. The chain employs TRBV4-3 and TRBJ1-2, with D uncertain. The CDR3 totals 17 residues. The ends were cut back, 4 bases at V and 2 bases at J, with 20 bases in the middle. The germline gives CDR1 LGHNA, CDR2 YSLEER. The CDR3 region has the DNA TGCGCCAGCAGCCCACAGTCCCGACCGGGTGGGAACTATGGCTACACCTTC. It specifies CASSPQSRPGGNYGYTF.

A few counts support this clonotype. The J gene is TRBJ2-1, the V gene TRBV28, with 10 bases lining up with TRBD2. The trim removed 3 bases at V and 7 bases at J, leaving 9 bases unmatched. This CDR3 is 16 amino acids long. Germline V gives CDR1 MDHEN, CDR2 SYDVKM. CDR3 sequence reads: CASSFAGAGGKNEQFF. The CDR3 nucleotides are TGTGCCAGCAGTTTCGCTGGAGCGGGAGGGAAAAATGAGCAGTTCTTC. The variable domain in full, with the rest retrieved from reference TRBV28 and TRBJ2-1, is DVKVTQSSRYLVKRTGEKVFLECVQDMDHENMFWYRQDPGLGLRLIYFSYDVKMKEKGDIPEGYSVSREKKERFSLILESASTNQTSMYLCASSFAGAGGKNEQFFGPGTRLTVL.

This clonotype came up a few times. The chain is built from TRBV21-1 and TRBJ2-5; the table's D call of TRBD1 was not tested on the DNA. TRBV21-1 is termed a pseudogene. This CDR3 is built from 14 residues. CDR3 sequence (DNA): TGTGCCAGCAGCAAACGACAGGGTAGGAATGAGCAGTACTTC. Translating gives CASSKRQGRNEQYF.

The V call is TRBV29-1, the J call TRBJ2-6, with unresolved D. From germline, CDR1 is SQVTM and CDR2 ANQGSEA. The CDR3 loop spans 13 amino acids. Trimming removed 3 bases from V and 2 bases from J, with 5 bases in between. The CDR3: CSVDEAGANVLTF. The DNA of the CDR3 is TGCAGCGTTGACGAGGCTGGGGCCAACGTCCTGACTTTC.